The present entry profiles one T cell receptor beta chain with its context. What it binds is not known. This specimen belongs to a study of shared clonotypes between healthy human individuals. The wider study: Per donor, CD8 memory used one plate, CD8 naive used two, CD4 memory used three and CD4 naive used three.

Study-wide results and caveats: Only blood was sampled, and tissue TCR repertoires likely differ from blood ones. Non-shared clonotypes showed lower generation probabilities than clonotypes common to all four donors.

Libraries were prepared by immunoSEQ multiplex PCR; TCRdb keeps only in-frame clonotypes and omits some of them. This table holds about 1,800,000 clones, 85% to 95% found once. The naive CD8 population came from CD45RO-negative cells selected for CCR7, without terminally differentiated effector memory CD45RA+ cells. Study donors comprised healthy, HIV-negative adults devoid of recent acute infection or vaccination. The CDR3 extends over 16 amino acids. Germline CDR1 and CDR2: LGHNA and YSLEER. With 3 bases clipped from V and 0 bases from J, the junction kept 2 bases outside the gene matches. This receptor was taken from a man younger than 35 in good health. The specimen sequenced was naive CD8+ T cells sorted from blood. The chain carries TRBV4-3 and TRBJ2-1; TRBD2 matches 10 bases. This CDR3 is CASSQSSGSSYNEQFF. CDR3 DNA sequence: TGCGCCAGCAGCCAGTCTAGCGGGAGCTCCTACAATGAGCAGTTCTTC.